This TCR beta chain derives from a study of neurological immune-mediated disorders. There are many counts of this clonotype. 5'RACE generated cDNA with 10-nucleotide random UMIs. One entry per CDR3 protein results from TCRdb running MiXCR on the 5' RACE reads. The sample yields 100,000 to 150,000 distinct CDR3 sequences, around 3% seen once. The CDR3 totals 15 residues. Per the germline V gene, CDR1 is MGHDK and CDR2 is SYGVNS. V lost 4 bases to trimming and J lost 5 bases; unmatched junction nucleotides: 9. The specimen was PBMCs. The rearrangement links TRBV25-1 to TRBJ2-7; 9 bases fit TRBD1. The receptor was isolated from a woman aged 30 to 39 with multiple sclerosis. The CDR3 DNA is TGTGCCAGCAGTGGGATGGACAGGGGAAGGGACGAGCAGTACTTC. Amino acid sequence: CASSGMDRGRDEQYF.